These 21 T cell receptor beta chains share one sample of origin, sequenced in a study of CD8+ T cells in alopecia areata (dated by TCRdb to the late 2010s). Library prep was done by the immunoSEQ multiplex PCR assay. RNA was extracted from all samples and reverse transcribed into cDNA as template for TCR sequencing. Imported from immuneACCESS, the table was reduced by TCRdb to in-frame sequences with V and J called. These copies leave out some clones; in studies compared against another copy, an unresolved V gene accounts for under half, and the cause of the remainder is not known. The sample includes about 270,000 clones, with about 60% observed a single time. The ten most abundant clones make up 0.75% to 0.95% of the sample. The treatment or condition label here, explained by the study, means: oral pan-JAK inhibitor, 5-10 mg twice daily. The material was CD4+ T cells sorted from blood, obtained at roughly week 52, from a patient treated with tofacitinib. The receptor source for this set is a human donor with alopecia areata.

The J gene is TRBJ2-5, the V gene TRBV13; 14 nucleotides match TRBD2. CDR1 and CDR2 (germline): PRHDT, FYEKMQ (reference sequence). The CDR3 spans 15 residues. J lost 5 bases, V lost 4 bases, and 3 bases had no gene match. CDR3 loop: CASSSTSGGAETQYF. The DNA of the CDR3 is TGTGCCAGCAGCTCGACTAGCGGGGGGGCGGAGACCCAGTACTTC.

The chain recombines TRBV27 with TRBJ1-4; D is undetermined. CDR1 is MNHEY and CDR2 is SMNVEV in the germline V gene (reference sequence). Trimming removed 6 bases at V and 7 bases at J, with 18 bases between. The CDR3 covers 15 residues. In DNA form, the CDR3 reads TGTGCCAGCAGCTCCAGACGGTTACCCCTTGAAAAACTGTTTTTT. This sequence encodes CASSSRRLPLEKLFF.

The CDR3 DNA reads as TGCAGCGTTGAACGTGGGCGGGTTGAAGCTTTCTTT. Its translation: CSVERGRVEAFF. This chain uses TRBV29-1 with TRBJ1-1, with unresolved D. The germline gives CDR1 SQVTM, CDR2 ANQGSEA. CDR3 length equals 12 residues. V lost 2 bases and J 7 bases, leaving 11 bases between the germline ends.

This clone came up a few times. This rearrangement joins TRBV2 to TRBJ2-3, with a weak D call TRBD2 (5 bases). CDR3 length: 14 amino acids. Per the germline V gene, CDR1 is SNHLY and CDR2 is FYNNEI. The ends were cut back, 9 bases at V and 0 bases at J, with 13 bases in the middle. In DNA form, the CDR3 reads TGTGCCAGTGGCGGAGGCATTAGCACAGATACGCAGTATTTT. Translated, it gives CASGGGISTDTQYF.

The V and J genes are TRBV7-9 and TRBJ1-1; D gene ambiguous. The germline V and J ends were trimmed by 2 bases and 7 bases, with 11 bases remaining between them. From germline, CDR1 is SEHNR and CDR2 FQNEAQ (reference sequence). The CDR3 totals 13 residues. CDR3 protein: CASSLQVGNEAFF. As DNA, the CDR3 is TGTGCCAGCAGCTTACAGGTAGGGAATGAAGCTTTCTTT.

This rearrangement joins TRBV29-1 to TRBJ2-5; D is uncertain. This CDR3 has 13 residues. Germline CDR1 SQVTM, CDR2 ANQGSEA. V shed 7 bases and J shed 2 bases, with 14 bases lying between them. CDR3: CSAMDDVQETQYF. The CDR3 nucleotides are TGCAGCGCCATGGACGACGTTCAAGAGACCCAGTACTTC. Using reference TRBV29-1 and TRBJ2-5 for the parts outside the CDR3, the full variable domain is SAVISQKPSRDICQRGTSLTIQCQVDSQVTMMFWYRQQPGQSLTLIATANQGSEATYESGFVIDKFPISRPNLTFSTLTVSNMSPEDSSIYLCSAMDDVQETQYFGPGTRLLVL.

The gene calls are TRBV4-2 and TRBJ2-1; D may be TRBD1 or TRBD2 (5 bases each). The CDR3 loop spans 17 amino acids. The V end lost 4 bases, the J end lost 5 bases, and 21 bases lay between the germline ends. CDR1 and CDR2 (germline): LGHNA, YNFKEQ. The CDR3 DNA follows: TGTGCCAGCAGCCCTTCCGGGGCCCTGTCGGGGAACAATGAGCAGTTCTTC. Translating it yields CASSPSGALSGNNEQFF.

This CDR3 is CAWSVRLGGTGELFF. The CDR3 nucleotides read TGTGCCTGGAGCGTACGGTTAGGGGGCACCGGGGAGCTGTTTTTT. The genes are TRBV30 and TRBJ2-2, with TRBD1 as a possible D gene (6 bases). The CDR3 has 15 amino acids. In germline, CDR1 is GTSNPN, CDR2 SVGIG (reference sequence). The germline V and J ends were trimmed by 3 bases and 4 bases, with 15 bases remaining between them. Filled out from reference TRBV30 and TRBJ2-2, the complete variable domain reads SQTIHQWPATLVQPVGSPLSLECTVEGTSNPNLYWYRQAAGRGLQLLFYSVGIGQISSEVPQNLSASRPQDRQFILSSKKLLLSDSGFYLCAWSVRLGGTGELFFGEGSRLTVL.

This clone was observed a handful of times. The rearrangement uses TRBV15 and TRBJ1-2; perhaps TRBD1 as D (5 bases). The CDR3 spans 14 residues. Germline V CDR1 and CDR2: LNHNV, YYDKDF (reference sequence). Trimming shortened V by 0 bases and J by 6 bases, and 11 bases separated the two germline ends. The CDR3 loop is CATSREAGRDGYTF. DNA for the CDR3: TGTGCCACCAGCAGAGAGGCAGGGCGCGATGGCTACACCTTC.

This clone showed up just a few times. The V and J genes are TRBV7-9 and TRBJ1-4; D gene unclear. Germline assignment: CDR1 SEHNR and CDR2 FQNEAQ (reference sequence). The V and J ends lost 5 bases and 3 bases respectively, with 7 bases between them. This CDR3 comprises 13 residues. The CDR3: CASSPLANEKLFF. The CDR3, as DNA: TGTGCCAGCAGCCCCTTAGCTAATGAAAAACTGTTTTTT.

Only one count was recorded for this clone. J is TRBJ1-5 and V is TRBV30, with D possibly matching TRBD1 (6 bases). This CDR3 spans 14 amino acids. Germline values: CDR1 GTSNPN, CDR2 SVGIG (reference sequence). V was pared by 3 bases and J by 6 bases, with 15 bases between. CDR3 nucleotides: TGTGCCTGGAGCGCAACAGGGTCGGCTCAGCCCCAGCATTTT. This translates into CAWSATGSAQPQHF.

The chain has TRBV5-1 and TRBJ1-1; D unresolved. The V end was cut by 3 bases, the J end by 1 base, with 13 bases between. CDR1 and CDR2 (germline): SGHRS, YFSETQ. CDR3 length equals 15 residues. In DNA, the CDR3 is TGCGCCAGCAGCTGGGGAGGGCAGACGAACACTGAAGCTTTCTTT. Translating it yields CASSWGGQTNTEAFF.

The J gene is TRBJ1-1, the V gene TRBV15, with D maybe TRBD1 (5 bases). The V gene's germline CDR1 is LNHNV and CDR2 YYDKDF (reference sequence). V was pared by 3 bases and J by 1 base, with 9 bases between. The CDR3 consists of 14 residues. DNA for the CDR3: TGTGCCACCAGCAGGCATGGGGGGAACACTGAAGCTTTCTTT. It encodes CATSRHGGNTEAFF.

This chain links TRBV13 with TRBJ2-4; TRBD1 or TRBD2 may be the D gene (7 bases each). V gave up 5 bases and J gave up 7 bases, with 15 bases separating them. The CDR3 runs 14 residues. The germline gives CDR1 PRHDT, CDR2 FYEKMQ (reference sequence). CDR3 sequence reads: CASSPGLGGNIQYF. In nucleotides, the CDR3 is TGTGCCAGCAGCCCCGGACTAGGGGGCAACATTCAGTACTTC. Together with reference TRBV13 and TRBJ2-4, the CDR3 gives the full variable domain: AAGVIQSPRHLIKEKRETATLKCYPIPRHDTVYWYQQGPGQDPQFLISFYEKMQSDKGSIPDRFSAQQFSDYHSELNMSSLELGDSALYFCASSPGLGGNIQYFGAGTRLSVL.

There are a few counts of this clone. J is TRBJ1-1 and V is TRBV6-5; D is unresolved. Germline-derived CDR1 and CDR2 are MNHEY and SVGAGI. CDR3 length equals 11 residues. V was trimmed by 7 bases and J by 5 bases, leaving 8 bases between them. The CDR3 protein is CASKVGTEAFF. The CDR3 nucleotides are TGTGCCAGCAAAGTAGGGACTGAAGCTTTCTTT.

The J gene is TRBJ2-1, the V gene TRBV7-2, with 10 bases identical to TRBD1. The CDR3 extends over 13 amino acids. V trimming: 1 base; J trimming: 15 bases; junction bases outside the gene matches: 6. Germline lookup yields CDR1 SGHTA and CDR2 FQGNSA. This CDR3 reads CASSLVGTGDPFF. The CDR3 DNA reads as TGTGCCAGCAGCTTAGTCGGGACAGGGGACCCGTTCTTC.

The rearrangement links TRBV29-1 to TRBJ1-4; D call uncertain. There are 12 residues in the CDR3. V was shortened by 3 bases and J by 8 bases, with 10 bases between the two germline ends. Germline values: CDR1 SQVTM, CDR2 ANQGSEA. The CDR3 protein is CSVDVGGEKLFF. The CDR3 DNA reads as TGCAGCGTTGATGTGGGTGGGGAAAAACTGTTTTTT.

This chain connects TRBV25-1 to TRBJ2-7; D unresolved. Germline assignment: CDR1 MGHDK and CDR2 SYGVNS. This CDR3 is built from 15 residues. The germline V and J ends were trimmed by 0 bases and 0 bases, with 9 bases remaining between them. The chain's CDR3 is CASSEYGGFSYEQYF. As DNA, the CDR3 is TGTGCCAGCAGTGAATACGGCGGATTCTCCTACGAGCAGTACTTC.

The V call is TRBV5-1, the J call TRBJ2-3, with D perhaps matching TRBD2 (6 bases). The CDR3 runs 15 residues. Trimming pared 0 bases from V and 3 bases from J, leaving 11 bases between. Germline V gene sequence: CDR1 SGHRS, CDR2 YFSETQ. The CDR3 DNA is TGCGCCAGCAGCTTGGTAGTGGGGGGAACAGATACGCAGTATTTT. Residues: CASSLVVGGTDTQYF.

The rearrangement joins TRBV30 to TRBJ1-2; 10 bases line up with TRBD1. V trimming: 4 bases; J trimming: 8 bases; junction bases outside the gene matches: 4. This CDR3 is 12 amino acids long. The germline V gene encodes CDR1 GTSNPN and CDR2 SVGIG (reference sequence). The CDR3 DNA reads TGTGCCTGGAATAGGGACAGGGGAGGCTACACCTTC. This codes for CAWNRDRGGYTF.

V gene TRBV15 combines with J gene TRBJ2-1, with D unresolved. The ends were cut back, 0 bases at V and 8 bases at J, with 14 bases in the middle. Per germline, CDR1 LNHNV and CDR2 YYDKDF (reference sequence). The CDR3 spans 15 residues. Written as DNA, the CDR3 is TGTGCCACCAGCAGAGATCCCACACCTGGCGATGAGCAGTTCTTC. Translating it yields CATSRDPTPGDEQFF. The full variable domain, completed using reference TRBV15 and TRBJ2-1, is DAMVIQNPRYQVTQFGKPVTLSCSQTLNHNVMYWYQQKSSQAPKLLFHYYDKDFNNEADTPDNFQSRRPNTSFCFLDIRSPGLGDTAMYLCATSRDPTPGDEQFFGPGTRLTVL.